A selection of T cell receptor beta chains follows, all from one sample in a study of preoperative IRX-2 immunotherapy in early breast cancer. Assay used: immunoSEQ multiplex PCR; TCRdb lists only in-frame clones, some missing. The profile covers roughly 27,000 clones, with just under 80% appearing a single time and around 2.3% taken by the ten largest. Sequenced here: lymph node tissue, sampled before IRX-2 immunotherapy. These receptors were taken from a human donor with breast cancer. Each CDR3 is given with its conserved first and last residue. The D gene is left open where the match is weak. Rows give clone size only sometimes, using once, few, many, or a class for an expanded clone.

V,D,J,size,CDR3,DNA
TRBV10-1,.,TRBJ2-1,few,CASSDYSLGDEQFF,TGCGCCAGCAGTGATTACTCCCTAGGGGATGAGCAGTTCTTC
TRBV11-3,.,TRBJ1-1,few,CASSFLQSNTEAFF,TGTGCCAGCAGCTTCCTACAAAGCAACACTGAAGCTTTCTTT
TRBV11-3,TRBD1,TRBJ1-1,.,CASSQNRGTTEAFF,TGTGCCAGCAGCCAGAACAGGGGAACGACTGAAGCTTTCTTT
TRBV19,.,TRBJ1-1,once,CASSIEGTPNTEAFF,TGTGCCAGTAGTATTGAAGGGACACCGAACACTGAAGCTTTCTTT
TRBV29-1,TRBD2,TRBJ2-5,once,CSVLAASGGETQYF,TGCAGCGTCCTCGCCGCTAGCGGGGGAGAGACCCAGTACTTC
TRBV10-1,.,TRBJ2-2,once,CASSPGTNTGELFF,TGCGCCAGCAGCCCGGGGACGAACACCGGGGAGCTGTTTTTT
TRBV11-3,.,TRBJ1-4,.,CASSQARTADLTNEKLFF,TGTGCCAGCAGCCAAGCAAGGACCGCGGATTTAACTAATGAAAAACTGTTTTTT
TRBV7-5,.,TRBJ2-1,.,CASSLTGGSYNEQFF,TGTGCCAGCAGCTTGACGGGGGGTTCCTACAATGAGCAGTTCTTC
TRBV11-3,.,TRBJ2-4,.,CASSLSWGAENIQYF,TGTGCCAGCAGCTTATCTTGGGGGGCAGAAAACATTCAGTACTTC
TRBV7-7,TRBD1,TRBJ2-1,.,CASSPSQGSYNEQFF,TGTGCCAGCAGCCCTTCACAGGGGTCCTACAATGAGCAGTTCTTC
TRBV28,TRBD1,TRBJ1-1,.,CASGNLGTGIVGAFF,TGTGCCAGCGGAAACCTAGGGACAGGGATTGTGGGGGCTTTCTTT
TRBV30,.,TRBJ1-5,once,CAWSKDSDQPQHF,TGTGCCTGGAGTAAGGACAGTGATCAGCCCCAGCATTTT
TRBV28,.,TRBJ1-2,.,CASKPDPSYGYTF,TGTGCCAGCAAACCGGACCCATCCTATGGCTACACCTTC
TRBV11-3,.,TRBJ1-2,.,CASSLDDLSEGYTF,TGTGCCAGCAGCTTGGACGACCTGAGTGAAGGCTACACCTTC
TRBV5-1,.,TRBJ1-2,.,CASSLDGAVSNYGYTF,TGCGCCAGCAGCTTGGATGGGGCCGTTTCTAACTATGGCTACACCTTC
TRBV6-8,TRBD2,TRBJ2-7,.,CASSIPIAGGPFEQYF,TGTGCCAGCAGTATCCCCATAGCGGGGGGGCCTTTCGAGCAGTACTTC
TRBV23-1,.,TRBJ2-1,.,CASSQDLDTKGNEQFF,TGCGCCAGCAGCCAAGATTTAGACACTAAAGGTAATGAGCAGTTCTTC
TRBV28,TRBD1,TRBJ2-1,.,CATTGGGYNEQFF,TGTGCCACCACAGGGGGCGGCTACAATGAGCAGTTCTTC
TRBV28,.,TRBJ1-4,.,CASSSGRGEKLFF,TGTGCCAGCAGTTCTGGCAGGGGTGAAAAACTGTTTTTT
TRBV19,TRBD1,TRBJ1-6,.,CASSIVGQGDSPLHF,TGTGCCAGTAGTATAGTGGGACAGGGCGATTCACCCCTCCACTTT
TRBV11-3,TRBD1,TRBJ2-2,.,CASSFRMVGQTNTGELFF,TGTGCCAGCAGCTTTCGTATGGTGGGACAGACAAACACCGGGGAGCTGTTTTTT
TRBV29-1,.,TRBJ1-2,.,CSVETPTPGNYGYTF,TGCAGCGTTGAAACCCCGACACCGGGAAACTATGGCTACACCTTC
TRBV28,.,TRBJ2-7,.,CASSPDNRSYEQYF,TGTGCCAGCAGTCCGGACAACCGCTCCTACGAGCAGTACTTC
TRBV30,TRBD1,TRBJ1-3,once,CAWSPDRVGNTIYF,TGTGCCTGGAGCCCTGACAGGGTGGGAAACACCATATATTTT
TRBV19,.,TRBJ2-6,.,CASRIGAGANVLTF,TGTGCCAGTAGGATCGGGGCTGGGGCCAACGTCCTGACTTTC
TRBV10-1,.,TRBJ1-1,.,CASLGLDPNTEAFF,TGCGCCAGCCTCGGGTTGGACCCGAACACTGAAGCTTTCTTT
TRBV6-8,TRBD1,TRBJ1-5,.,CATWTGTGQPQHF,TGTGCCACCTGGACAGGGACCGGTCAGCCCCAGCATTTT
TRBV11-3,.,TRBJ1-1,.,CASTSGGFMNTEAFF,TGTGCCAGCACCTCCGGGGGTTTCATGAACACTGAAGCTTTCTTT
TRBV19,.,TRBJ1-5,.,CASSIRSKSNQPQHF,TGTGCCAGTAGTATACGCAGCAAGAGCAATCAGCCCCAGCATTTT
TRBV19,.,TRBJ2-2,.,CASSPLTQGYTGELFF,TGTGCCAGTAGTCCCCTGACACAAGGCTACACCGGGGAGCTGTTTTTT
TRBV28,TRBD1,TRBJ2-3,few,CASSFFRTGDTQYF,TGTGCCAGCAGTTTCTTTAGGACAGGGGATACGCAGTATTTT
TRBV6-8,TRBD1,TRBJ2-7,.,CASIVSGTGPYEQYF,TGTGCCAGCATCGTCTCCGGGACAGGGCCTTACGAGCAGTACTTC
TRBV6-8,TRBD2,TRBJ2-1,.,CAISRTSGSRDEQFF,TGTGCCATCAGTCGGACTAGCGGGAGCCGGGATGAGCAGTTCTTC
TRBV6-8,.,TRBJ1-3,.,CASSAITSSGNTIYF,TGTGCCAGCAGTGCAATCACAAGCTCTGGAAACACCATATATTTT
TRBV11-1,TRBD2,TRBJ2-5,.,CASSSYMGLAGGQETQYF,TGTGCCAGCAGCTCTTATATGGGACTAGCGGGGGGTCAAGAGACCCAGTACTTC
TRBV10-2,.,TRBJ1-1,.,CASSEDRGETEAFF,TGCGCCAGCAGTGAGGACAGAGGAGAGACTGAAGCTTTCTTT
TRBV19,.,TRBJ1-5,.,CASRGGTHSNQPQHF,TGTGCCAGTAGGGGGGGGACCCATAGCAATCAGCCCCAGCATTTT
TRBV5-1,TRBD1,TRBJ1-5,.,CASSQQGPDQPQHF,TGCGCCAGCAGCCAACAGGGGCCGGATCAGCCCCAGCATTTT
TRBV1,.,TRBJ1-1,once,CASSQDSMSGGWTEAFF,TGCGCCAGCAGCCAAGATTCGATGTCAGGGGGGTGGACTGAAGCTTTCTTT
TRBV5-1,TRBD1,TRBJ2-2,.,CASSQTWTGSGTGELFF,TGCGCCAGCAGCCAAACTTGGACAGGGTCGGGCACCGGGGAGCTGTTTTTT
TRBV15,TRBD2,TRBJ2-5,.,CATTRLRGGSETQYF,TGTGCCACCACCCGCCTGCGGGGGGGCTCGGAGACCCAGTACTTC
TRBV1,.,TRBJ2-1,.,CASSQDLAGEYNEQFF,TGCGCCAGCAGCCAAGATCTAGCGGGGGAATACAATGAGCAGTTCTTC
TRBV19,.,TRBJ1-1,.,CASSSDPARFEAFF,TGTGCCAGTAGTAGTGACCCAGCGCGTTTCGAAGCTTTCTTT
TRBV11-3,.,TRBJ1-5,few,CASSLGQGKGAQHF,TGTGCCAGCAGCTTAGGTCAGGGGAAAGGAGCCCAGCATTTT
TRBV6-8,TRBD1,TRBJ1-1,.,CASSSPTGGGMNTEAFF,TGTGCCAGCAGTTCCCCGACAGGGGGGGGGATGAACACTGAAGCTTTCTTT
TRBV11-3,.,TRBJ2-2,few,CASSLTRDPRAGELFF,TGTGCCAGCAGCTTAACCCGGGACCCTCGGGCCGGGGAGCTGTTTTTT
TRBV6-8,.,TRBJ2-5,.,CASSLILQETQYF,TGTGCCAGCAGTTTGATCCTCCAAGAGACCCAGTACTTC
TRBV10-3,TRBD2,TRBJ2-7,.,CAISEWVWEGTYEQYF,TGTGCCATCAGTGAGTGGGTATGGGAGGGGACCTACGAGCAGTACTTC
TRBV11-3,.,TRBJ1-4,few,CASSFYIGEYEKLFF,TGTGCCAGCAGCTTCTATATAGGGGAATACGAAAAACTGTTTTTT
TRBV28,.,TRBJ2-7,.,CASSSPGGREQYF,TGTGCCAGCAGTAGCCCAGGAGGGCGGGAGCAGTACTTC